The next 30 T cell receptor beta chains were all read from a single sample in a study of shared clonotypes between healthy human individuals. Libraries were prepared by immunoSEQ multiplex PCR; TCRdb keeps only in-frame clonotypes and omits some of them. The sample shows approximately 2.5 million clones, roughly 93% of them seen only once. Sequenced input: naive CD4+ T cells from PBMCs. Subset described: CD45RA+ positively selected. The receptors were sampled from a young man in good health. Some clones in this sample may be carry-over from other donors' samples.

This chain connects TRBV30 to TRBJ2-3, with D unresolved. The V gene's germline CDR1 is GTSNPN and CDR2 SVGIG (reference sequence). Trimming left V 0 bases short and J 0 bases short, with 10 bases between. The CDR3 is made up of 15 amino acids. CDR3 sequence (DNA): TGTGCCTGGAGTGTAGGTGGCGCCAGCACAGATACGCAGTATTTT. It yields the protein CAWSVGGASTDTQYF.

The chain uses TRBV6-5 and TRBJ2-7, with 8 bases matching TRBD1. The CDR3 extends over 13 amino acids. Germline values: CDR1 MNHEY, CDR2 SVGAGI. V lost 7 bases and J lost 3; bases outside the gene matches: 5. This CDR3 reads CASIPTGGYEQYF. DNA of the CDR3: TGTGCCAGCATTCCCACAGGGGGCTACGAGCAGTACTTC.

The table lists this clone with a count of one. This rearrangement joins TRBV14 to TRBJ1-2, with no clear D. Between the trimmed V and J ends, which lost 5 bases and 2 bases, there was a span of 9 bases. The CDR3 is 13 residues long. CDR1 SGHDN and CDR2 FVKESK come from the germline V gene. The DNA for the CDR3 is TGTGCCAGCAGCAGCCAACACAACTATGGCTACACCTTC. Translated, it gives CASSSQHNYGYTF.

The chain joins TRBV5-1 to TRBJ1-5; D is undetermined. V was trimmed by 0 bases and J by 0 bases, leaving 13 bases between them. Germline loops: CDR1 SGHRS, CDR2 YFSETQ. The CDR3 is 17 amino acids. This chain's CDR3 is CASSLVSGPYSNQPQHF. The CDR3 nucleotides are TGCGCCAGCAGCTTGGTATCCGGTCCTTATAGCAATCAGCCCCAGCATTTT.

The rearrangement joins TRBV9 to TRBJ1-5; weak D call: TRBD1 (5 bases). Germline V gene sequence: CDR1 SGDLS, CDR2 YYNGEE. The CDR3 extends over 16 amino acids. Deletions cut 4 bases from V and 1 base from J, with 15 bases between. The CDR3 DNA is TGTGCCAGCAGCCCCGGGACTACCCAAAGCAATCAGCCCCAGCATTTT. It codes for CASSPGTTQSNQPQHF.

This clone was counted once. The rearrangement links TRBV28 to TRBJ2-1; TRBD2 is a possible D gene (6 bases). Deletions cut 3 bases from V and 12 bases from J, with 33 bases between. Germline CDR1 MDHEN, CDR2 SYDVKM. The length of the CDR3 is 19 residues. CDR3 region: CASSFSNSLPGLEFYGQFF. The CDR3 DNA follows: TGTGCCAGCAGTTTTTCCAATTCCCTCCCGGGACTGGAGTTTTACGGGCAGTTCTTC.

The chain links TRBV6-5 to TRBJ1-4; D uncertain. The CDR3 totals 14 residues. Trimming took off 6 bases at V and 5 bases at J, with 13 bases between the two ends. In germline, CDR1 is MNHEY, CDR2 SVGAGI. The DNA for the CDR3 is TGTGCCAGCAGCCTAAGTCGAGCGAATGAAAAACTGTTTTTT. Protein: CASSLSRANEKLFF.

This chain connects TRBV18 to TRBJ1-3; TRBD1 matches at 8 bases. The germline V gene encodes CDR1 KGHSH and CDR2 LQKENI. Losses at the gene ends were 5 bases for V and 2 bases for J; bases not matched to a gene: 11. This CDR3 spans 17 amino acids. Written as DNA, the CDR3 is TGTGCCAGCTCAACCATAGGACAGGGCCTGACTGGAAACACCATATATTTT. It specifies CASSTIGQGLTGNTIYF.

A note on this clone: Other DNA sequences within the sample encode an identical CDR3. The CDR3 region has the DNA TGCAGCGTTGAGGGCGGAGGCGGCACAGATACGCAGTATTTT. Protein: CSVEGGGGTDTQYF. The chain uses TRBV29-1 and TRBJ2-3, with D possibly matching TRBD2 (5 bases). V gave up 3 bases and J gave up 1 base, with 11 bases separating them. This CDR3 has 14 residues. Germline-derived CDR1 and CDR2 are SQVTM and ANQGSEA.

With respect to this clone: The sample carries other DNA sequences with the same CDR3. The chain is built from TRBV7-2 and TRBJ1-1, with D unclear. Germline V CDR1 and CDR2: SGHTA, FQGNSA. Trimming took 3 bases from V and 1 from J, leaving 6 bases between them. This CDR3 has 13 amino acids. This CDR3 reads CASSLDRNTEAFF. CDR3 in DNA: TGTGCCAGCAGCTTGGACCGGAACACTGAAGCTTTCTTT.

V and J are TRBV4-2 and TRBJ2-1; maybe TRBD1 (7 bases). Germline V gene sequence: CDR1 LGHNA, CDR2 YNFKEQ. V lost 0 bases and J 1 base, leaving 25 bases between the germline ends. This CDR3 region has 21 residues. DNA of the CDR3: TGTGCCAGCAGCCAAGATAGGGGGCTAGCGAGAGTGGGAAAGTCCTACAATGAGCAGTTCTTC. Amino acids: CASSQDRGLARVGKSYNEQFF.

The DNA of the CDR3 is TGTGCCAGCAGCTTGGTTTTTGACGGTGGCTACACCTTC. Translating it yields CASSLVFDGGYTF. The chain employs TRBV5-4 and TRBJ1-2; D remains unclear. Germline CDR1 SGHNT, CDR2 YYREEE (reference sequence). This CDR3 is built from 13 residues. Trimming cost V 0 bases and J 7 bases, with 10 bases left between them.

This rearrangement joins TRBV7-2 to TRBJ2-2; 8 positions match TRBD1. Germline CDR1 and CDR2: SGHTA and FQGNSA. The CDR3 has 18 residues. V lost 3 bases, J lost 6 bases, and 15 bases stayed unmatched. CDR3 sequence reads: CASSFRGRWAVTAGELFF. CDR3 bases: TGTGCCAGCAGCTTCAGGGGGCGCTGGGCGGTGACGGCCGGGGAGCTGTTTTTT.

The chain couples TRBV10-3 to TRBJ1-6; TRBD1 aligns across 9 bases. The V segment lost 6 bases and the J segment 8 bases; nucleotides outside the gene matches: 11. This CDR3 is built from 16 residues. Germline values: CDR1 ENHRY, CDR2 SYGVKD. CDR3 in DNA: TGTGCCATCAGGACCGGTTCTGACAGGGGGGATTCACCCCTCCACTTT. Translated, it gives CAIRTGSDRGDSPLHF.

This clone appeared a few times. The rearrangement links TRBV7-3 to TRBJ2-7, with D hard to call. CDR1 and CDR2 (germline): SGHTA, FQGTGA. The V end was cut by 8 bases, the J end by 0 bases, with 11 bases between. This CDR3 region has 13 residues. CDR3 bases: TGTGCCAGCGGCGTGGAGAGCTCCTACGAGCAGTACTTC. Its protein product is CASGVESSYEQYF.

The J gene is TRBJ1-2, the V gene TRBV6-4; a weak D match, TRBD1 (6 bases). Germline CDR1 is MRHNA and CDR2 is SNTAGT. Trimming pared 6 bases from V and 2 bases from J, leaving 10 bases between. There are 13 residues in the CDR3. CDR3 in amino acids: CASSQGGNYGYTF. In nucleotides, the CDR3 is TGTGCCAGCAGCCAAGGGGGGAACTATGGCTACACCTTC.

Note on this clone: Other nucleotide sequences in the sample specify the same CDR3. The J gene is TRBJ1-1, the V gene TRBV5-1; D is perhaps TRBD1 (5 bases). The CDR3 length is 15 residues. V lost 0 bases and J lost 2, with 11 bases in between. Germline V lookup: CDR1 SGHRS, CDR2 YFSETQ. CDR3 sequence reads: CASSLAGGRNTEAFF. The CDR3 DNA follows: TGCGCCAGCAGCTTGGCTGGGGGACGAAACACTGAAGCTTTCTTT.

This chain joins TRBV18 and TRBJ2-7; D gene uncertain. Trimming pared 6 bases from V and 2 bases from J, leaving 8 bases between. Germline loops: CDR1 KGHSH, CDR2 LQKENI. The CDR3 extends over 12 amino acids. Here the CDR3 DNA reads TGTGCCAGCTCTTACGTACCCTACGAGCAGTACTTC. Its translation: CASSYVPYEQYF.

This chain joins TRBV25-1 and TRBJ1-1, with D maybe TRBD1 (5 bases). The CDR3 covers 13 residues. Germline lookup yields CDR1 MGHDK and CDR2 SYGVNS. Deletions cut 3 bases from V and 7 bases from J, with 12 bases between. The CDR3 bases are TGTGCCAGCAGTGATTCCTGGGACGGTGAAGCTTTCTTT. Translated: CASSDSWDGEAFF.

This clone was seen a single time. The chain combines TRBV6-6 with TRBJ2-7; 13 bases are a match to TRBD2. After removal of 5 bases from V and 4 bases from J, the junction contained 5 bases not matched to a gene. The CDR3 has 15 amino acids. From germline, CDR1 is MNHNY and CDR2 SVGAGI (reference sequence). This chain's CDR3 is CASSRGTSGNYEQYF. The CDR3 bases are TGTGCCAGCAGTCGTGGGACTAGCGGGAATTACGAGCAGTACTTC.

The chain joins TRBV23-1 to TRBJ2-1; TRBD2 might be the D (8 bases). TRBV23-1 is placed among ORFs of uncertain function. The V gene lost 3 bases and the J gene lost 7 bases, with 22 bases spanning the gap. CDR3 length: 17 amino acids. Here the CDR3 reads CASSHPGRGRHYNEQFF. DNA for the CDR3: TGCGCCAGCAGTCACCCCGGGAGGGGGCGCCATTATAATGAGCAGTTCTTC.

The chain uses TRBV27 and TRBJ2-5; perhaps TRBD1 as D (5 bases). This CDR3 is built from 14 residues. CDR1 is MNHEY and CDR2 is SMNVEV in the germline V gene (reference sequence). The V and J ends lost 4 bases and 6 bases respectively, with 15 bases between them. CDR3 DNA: TGTGCCAGCAGTTGGGGCCCAGCCCCACAGACCCAGTACTTC. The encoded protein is CASSWGPAPQTQYF.

The chain's CDR3 is CASSAEASGHQETQYF. In nucleotides, the CDR3 is TGTGCCAGCAGCGCGGAGGCATCGGGGCACCAAGAGACCCAGTACTTC. The chain employs TRBV9 and TRBJ2-5; D might be TRBD1 or TRBD2, each matching 5 bases. Germline V gene sequence: CDR1 SGDLS, CDR2 YYNGEE. The CDR3 has 16 residues. Trimming cost V 3 bases and J 0 bases, with 15 bases left between them.

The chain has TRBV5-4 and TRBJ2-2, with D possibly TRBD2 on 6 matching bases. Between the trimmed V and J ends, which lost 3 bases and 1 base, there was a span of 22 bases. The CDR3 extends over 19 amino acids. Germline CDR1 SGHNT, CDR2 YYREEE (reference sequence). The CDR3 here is CASSSRVVGAGRNTGELFF. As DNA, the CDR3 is TGTGCCAGCAGCTCTAGGGTCGTAGGGGCGGGACGGAACACCGGGGAGCTGTTTTTT.

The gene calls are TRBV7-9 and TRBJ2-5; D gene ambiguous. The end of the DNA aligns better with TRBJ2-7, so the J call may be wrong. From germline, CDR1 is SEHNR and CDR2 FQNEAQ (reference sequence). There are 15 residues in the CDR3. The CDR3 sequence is CASSVLAVPSYEQYF. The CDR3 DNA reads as TGTGCCAGCAGCGTCCTGGCGGTCCCCTCCTACGAGCAGTACTTC.

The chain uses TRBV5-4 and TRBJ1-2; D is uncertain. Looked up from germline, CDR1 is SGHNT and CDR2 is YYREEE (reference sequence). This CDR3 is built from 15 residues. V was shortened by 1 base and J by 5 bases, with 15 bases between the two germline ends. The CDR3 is CASSLSTVGRYGYTF. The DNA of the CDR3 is TGTGCCAGCAGCTTGAGCACAGTAGGAAGGTATGGCTACACCTTC.

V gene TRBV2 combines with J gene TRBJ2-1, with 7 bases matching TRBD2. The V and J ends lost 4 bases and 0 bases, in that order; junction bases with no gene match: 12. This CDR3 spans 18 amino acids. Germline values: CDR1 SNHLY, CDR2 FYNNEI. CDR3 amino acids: CASSGHVQRGYSYNEQFF. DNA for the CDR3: TGTGCCAGCAGTGGCCACGTCCAGCGGGGTTACTCCTACAATGAGCAGTTCTTC. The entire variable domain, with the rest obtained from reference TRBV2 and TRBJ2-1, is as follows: EPEVTQTPSHQVTQMGQEVILRCVPISNHLYFYWYRQILGQKVEFLVSFYNNEISEKSEIFDDQFSVERPDGSNFTLKIRSTKLEDSAMYFCASSGHVQRGYSYNEQFFGPGTRLTVL.

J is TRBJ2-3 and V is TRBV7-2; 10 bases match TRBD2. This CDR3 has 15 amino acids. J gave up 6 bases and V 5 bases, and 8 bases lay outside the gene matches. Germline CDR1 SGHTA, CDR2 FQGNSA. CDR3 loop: CASSNGLAVTDTQYF. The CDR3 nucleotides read TGTGCCAGCAGCAACGGACTAGCGGTCACGGATACGCAGTATTTT.

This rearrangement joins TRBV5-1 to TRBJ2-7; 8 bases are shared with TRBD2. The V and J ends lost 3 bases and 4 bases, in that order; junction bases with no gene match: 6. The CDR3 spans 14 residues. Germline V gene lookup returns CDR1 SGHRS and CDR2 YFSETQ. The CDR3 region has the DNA TGCGCCAGCAGCTCCCCGGGCGGGGGGTACGAGCAGTACTTC. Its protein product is CASSSPGGGYEQYF. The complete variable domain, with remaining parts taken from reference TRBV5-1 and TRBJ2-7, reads KAGVTQTPRYLIKTRGQQVTLSCSPISGHRSVSWYQQTPGQGLQFLFEYFSETQRNKGNFPGRFSGRQFSNSRSEMNVSTLELGDSALYLCASSSPGGGYEQYFGPGTRLTVT.

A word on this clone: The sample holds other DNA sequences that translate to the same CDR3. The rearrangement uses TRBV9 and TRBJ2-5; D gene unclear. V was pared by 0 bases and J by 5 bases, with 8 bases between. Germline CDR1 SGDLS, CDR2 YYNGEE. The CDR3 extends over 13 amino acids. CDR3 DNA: TGTGCCAGCAGCGTAGCTGGATTGGAGACCCAGTACTTC. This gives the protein CASSVAGLETQYF.